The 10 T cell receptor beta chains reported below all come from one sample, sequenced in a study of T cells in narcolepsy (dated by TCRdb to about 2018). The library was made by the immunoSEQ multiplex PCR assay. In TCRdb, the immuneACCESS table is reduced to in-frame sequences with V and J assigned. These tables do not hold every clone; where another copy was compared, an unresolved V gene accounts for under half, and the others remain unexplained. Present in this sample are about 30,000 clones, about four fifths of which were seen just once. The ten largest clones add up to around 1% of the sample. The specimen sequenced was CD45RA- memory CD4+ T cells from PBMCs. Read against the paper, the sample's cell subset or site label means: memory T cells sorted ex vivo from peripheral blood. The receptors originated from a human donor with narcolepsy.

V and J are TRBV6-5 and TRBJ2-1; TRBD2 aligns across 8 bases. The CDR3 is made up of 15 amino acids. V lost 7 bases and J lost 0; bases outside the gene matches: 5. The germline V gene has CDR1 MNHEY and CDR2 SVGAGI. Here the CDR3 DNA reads TGTGCCAGCACCCAACTAGCGGCCTCCTACAATGAGCAGTTCTTC. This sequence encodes CASTQLAASYNEQFF.

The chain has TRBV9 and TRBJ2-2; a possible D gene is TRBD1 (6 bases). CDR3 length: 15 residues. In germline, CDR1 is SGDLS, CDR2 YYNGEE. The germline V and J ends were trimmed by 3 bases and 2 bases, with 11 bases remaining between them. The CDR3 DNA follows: TGTGCCAGCAGCGCCGGGACACTCAACACCGGGGAGCTGTTTTTT. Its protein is CASSAGTLNTGELFF.

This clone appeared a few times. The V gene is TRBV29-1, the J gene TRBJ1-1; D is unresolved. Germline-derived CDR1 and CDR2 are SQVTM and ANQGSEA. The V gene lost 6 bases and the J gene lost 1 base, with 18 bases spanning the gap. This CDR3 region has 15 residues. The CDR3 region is CSVVLFDTTNTEAFF. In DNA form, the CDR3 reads TGCAGCGTCGTCCTGTTCGACACGACGAACACTGAAGCTTTCTTT.

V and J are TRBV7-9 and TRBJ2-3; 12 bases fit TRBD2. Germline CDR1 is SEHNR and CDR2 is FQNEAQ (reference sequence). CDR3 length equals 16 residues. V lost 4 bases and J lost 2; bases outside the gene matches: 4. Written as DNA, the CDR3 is TGTGCCAGCAGCTACCTAGCGGGGGGGTCCACAGATACGCAGTATTTT. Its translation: CASSYLAGGSTDTQYF.

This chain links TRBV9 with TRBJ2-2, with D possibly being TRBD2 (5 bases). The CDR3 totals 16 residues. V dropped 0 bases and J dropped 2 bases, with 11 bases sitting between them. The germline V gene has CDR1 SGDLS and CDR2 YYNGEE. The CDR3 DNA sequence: TGTGCCAGCAGCGTAGGTGGGAGCGATAACACCGGGGAGCTGTTTTTT. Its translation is CASSVGGSDNTGELFF.

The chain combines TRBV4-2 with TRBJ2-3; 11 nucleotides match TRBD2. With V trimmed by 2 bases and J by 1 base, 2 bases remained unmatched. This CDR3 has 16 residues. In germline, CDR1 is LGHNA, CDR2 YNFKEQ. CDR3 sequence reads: CASSQMTSGGTDTQYF. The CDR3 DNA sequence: TGTGCCAGCAGCCAAATGACTAGCGGGGGCACAGATACGCAGTATTTT.

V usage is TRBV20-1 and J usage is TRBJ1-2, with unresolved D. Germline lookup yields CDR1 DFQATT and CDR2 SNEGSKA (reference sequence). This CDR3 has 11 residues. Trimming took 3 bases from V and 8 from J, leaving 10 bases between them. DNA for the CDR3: TGCAGTGCTAGTTTGCAGTTGGGCTACACCTTC. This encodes CSASLQLGYTF.

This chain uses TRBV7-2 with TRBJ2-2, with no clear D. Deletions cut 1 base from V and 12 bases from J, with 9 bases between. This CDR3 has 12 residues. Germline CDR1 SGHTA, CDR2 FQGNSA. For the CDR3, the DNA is TGTGCCAGCAGCTTAGACGGATATCAGCTGTTTTTT. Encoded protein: CASSLDGYQLFF. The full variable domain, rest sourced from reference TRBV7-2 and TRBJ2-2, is GAGVSQSPSNKVTEKGKDVELRCDPISGHTALYWYRQSLGQGLEFLIYFQGNSAPDKSGLPSDRFSAERTGGSVSTLTIQRTQQEDSAVYLCASSLDGYQLFFGEGSRLTVL.

The CDR3 sequence: CASSLALGSNEKLFF. DNA of the CDR3: TGTGCCAGCAGCTTAGCGCTCGGGAGTAATGAAAAACTGTTTTTT. The chain has TRBV7-2 and TRBJ1-4; D unclear. Trimming removed 0 bases at V and 4 bases at J, with 9 bases between. Germline lookup yields CDR1 SGHTA and CDR2 FQGNSA. The CDR3 sequence is 15 residues long. Supplemented by reference TRBV7-2 and TRBJ1-4, the full variable domain reads GAGVSQSPSNKVTEKGKDVELRCDPISGHTALYWYRQSLGQGLEFLIYFQGNSAPDKSGLPSDRFSAERTGGSVSTLTIQRTQQEDSAVYLCASSLALGSNEKLFFGSGTQLSVL.

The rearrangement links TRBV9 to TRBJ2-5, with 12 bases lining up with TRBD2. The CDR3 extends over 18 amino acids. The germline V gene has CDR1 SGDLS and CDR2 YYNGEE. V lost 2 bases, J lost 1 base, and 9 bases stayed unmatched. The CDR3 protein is CASSVGPQTSGGQETQYF. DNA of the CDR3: TGTGCCAGCAGCGTGGGTCCTCAGACTAGCGGGGGCCAAGAGACCCAGTACTTC.